What follows are 3 T cell receptor beta chains derived from one specimen sequenced in a study of blood T cell repertoires in COVID-19. Profiled with immunoSEQ multiplex PCR; TCRdb holds only in-frame clones, not every one. The sample lists over 250,000 clones; approximately 91% were seen once. Sample: peripheral blood. The receptors stem from a man aged 50 to 60 with acute or convalescent COVID-19.

The J gene is TRBJ2-5, the V gene TRBV13; D is perhaps TRBD2 (5 bases). V was shortened by 3 bases and J by 5 bases, with 13 bases between the two germline ends. This CDR3 comprises 14 residues. Germline loops: CDR1 PRHDT, CDR2 FYEKMQ (reference sequence). The CDR3 sequence is CASSFVRSGETQYF. DNA of the CDR3: TGTGCCAGCAGCTTTGTAAGATCGGGGGAGACCCAGTACTTC.

CDR3 amino acids: CASSQVRVTNYGYTF. For the CDR3, the DNA is TGTGCCAGCAGCCAAGTCAGGGTAACAAACTATGGCTACACCTTC. The rearrangement uses TRBV3-1 (or the pseudogene TRBV3-2) and TRBJ1-2, with D maybe TRBD1 (5 bases). Trimming removed 1 base from V and 2 bases from J, with 11 bases in between. The CDR3 has 15 residues. From germline, CDR1 is LGHDT and CDR2 YNNKEL (reference sequence).

The chain links TRBV7-8 to TRBJ1-1; D gene uncertain. CDR3 size: 13 residues. Per the germline V gene, CDR1 is SGHVS and CDR2 is FQNEAQ. With 1 base removed from V and 11 bases from J, the gap between germline ends came to 14 bases. CDR3: CASSLVETHGAFF. The CDR3, as DNA: TGTGCCAGCAGCTTAGTTGAAACCCACGGGGCTTTCTTT.